Listed here are 27 T cell receptor beta chains from one sample, sequenced in a study of siplizumab effects on memory and regulatory T cells. Generated by immunoSEQ multiplex PCR, the TCRdb table keeps only in-frame clones and is missing some. This table has some 96,000 clones, about 91% appearing once. Sequencing was done on a sample of CD4+ T cells sorted from blood. The receptors were sampled from a human donor in good health.

This clone was seen only once. The chain has TRBV10-3 and TRBJ2-3; tentative D call: TRBD2 (7 bases). Germline V gives CDR1 ENHRY, CDR2 SYGVKD. This CDR3 contains 15 residues. The V end was cut by 1 base, the J end by 4 bases, with 12 bases between. For the CDR3, the DNA is TGTGCCATCAGTGAGTTGGGGGCGGGGGCAGATACGCAGTATTTT. It is translated as CAISELGAGADTQYF.

This rearrangement joins TRBV7-9 to TRBJ1-1; TRBD1 is a possible D gene (5 bases). Germline V lookup: CDR1 SEHNR, CDR2 FQNEAQ (reference sequence). Trimming took 5 bases from V and 5 from J, leaving 12 bases between them. The CDR3 has 13 amino acids. The CDR3 sequence is CASSAQGGTEAFF. The DNA for the CDR3 is TGTGCCAGCAGCGCGCAGGGTGGAACTGAAGCTTTCTTT.

V gene TRBV7-3 combines with J gene TRBJ2-2; 9 bases are a match to TRBD1. The CDR3 is 14 residues long. The germline CDR1 and CDR2 sequences are SGHTA and FQGTGA. Germline trimming cut 8 bases from V and 6 bases from J; bases unmatched to any gene: 7. CDR3 sequence (DNA): TGTGCCAGCGCAAGGGACAGGGATGCCGGGGAGCTGTTTTTT. This sequence encodes CASARDRDAGELFF.

J is TRBJ1-5 and V is TRBV5-1; 8 bases agree with TRBD1. The junction had 0 bases not matched to a gene; V was cut back by 3 bases and J by 4 bases. The CDR3 runs 13 residues. Germline V gene data show CDR1 as SGHRS and CDR2 as YFSETQ. CDR3 sequence reads: CASSWDRNQPQHF. CDR3 nucleotide sequence: TGCGCCAGCAGCTGGGACAGGAATCAGCCCCAGCATTTT.

The chain combines TRBV11-2 with TRBJ2-1; TRBD1 matches at 8 bases. Trimming at V came to 7 bases and at J to 2 bases, leaving 4 bases not matched to a gene. Per germline, CDR1 SGHAT and CDR2 FQNNGV. The CDR3 totals 14 residues. This CDR3 reads CASNPGQAYNEQFF. DNA for the CDR3: TGTGCCAGCAACCCGGGACAGGCCTACAATGAGCAGTTCTTC. The full variable domain, completed using reference TRBV11-2 and TRBJ2-1, is EAGVAQSPRYKIIEKRQSVAFWCNPISGHATLYWYQQILGQGPKLLIQFQNNGVVDDSQLPKDRFSAERLKGVDSTLKIQPAKLEDSAVYLCASNPGQAYNEQFFGPGTRLTVL.

The chain carries TRBV28 and TRBJ1-5; a possible D gene is TRBD1 (6 bases). The CDR3 is 18 amino acids. Trimming cost V 6 bases and J 5 bases, with 26 bases left between them. CDR1 and CDR2 from the germline V gene are MDHEN and SYDVKM. CDR3 DNA sequence: TGTGCCAGCAGCTGGTCTCAGGGGCTTGGGTCAATCGATCAGCCCCAGCATTTT. The encoded protein is CASSWSQGLGSIDQPQHF. Variable domain in full (rest from reference TRBV28 and TRBJ1-5): DVKVTQSSRYLVKRTGEKVFLECVQDMDHENMFWYRQDPGLGLRLIYFSYDVKMKEKGDIPEGYSVSREKKERFSLILESASTNQTSMYLCASSWSQGLGSIDQPQHFGDGTRLSIL.

V and J are TRBV30 and TRBJ2-2; weak D call: TRBD2 (5 bases). Germline CDR1 reads GTSNPN; CDR2 reads SVGIG (reference sequence). The CDR3 length is 12 residues. The germline V and J ends were trimmed by 3 bases and 7 bases, with 9 bases remaining between them. As DNA, the CDR3 is TGTGCCTGGAGCGGACTTGTCGGGGAGCTGTTTTTT. It yields the protein CAWSGLVGELFF. The complete variable domain, with remaining parts taken from reference TRBV30 and TRBJ2-2, reads SQTIHQWPATLVQPVGSPLSLECTVEGTSNPNLYWYRQAAGRGLQLLFYSVGIGQISSEVPQNLSASRPQDRQFILSSKKLLLSDSGFYLCAWSGLVGELFFGEGSRLTVL.

The V gene is TRBV19, the J gene TRBJ2-2; the match to TRBD2 covers 8 bases. V lost 7 bases to trimming and J lost 5 bases; unmatched junction nucleotides: 3. Germline lookup yields CDR1 LNHDA and CDR2 SQIVND (reference sequence). This CDR3 contains 13 residues. The DNA of the CDR3 is TGTGCCAGTACCGGGGGGGGAACCGGGGAGCTGTTTTTT. Encoded protein: CASTGGGTGELFF.

This chain uses TRBV7-9 with TRBJ1-1; D unresolved. The CDR3 covers 16 residues. Trimming removed 5 bases from V and 6 bases from J, with 22 bases in between. Looked up from germline, CDR1 is SEHNR and CDR2 is FQNEAQ (reference sequence). For the CDR3, the DNA is TGTGCCAGCAGCCCTCAGAATTGGGATTGGAGCGCTGAAGCTTTCTTT. This codes for CASSPQNWDWSAEAFF.

V gene TRBV18 combines with J gene TRBJ1-3; unclear D gene. Germline lookup yields CDR1 KGHSH and CDR2 LQKENI. The CDR3 totals 16 residues. V was shortened by 3 bases and J by 2 bases, with 14 bases between the two germline ends. The CDR3 here is CASSPSEAAAGNTIYF. The CDR3 DNA sequence: TGTGCCAGCTCACCGTCGGAAGCAGCAGCTGGAAACACCATATATTTT.

V gene TRBV6-4 combines with J gene TRBJ1-2; possibly TRBD1 for D (5 bases). Trimming removed 1 base from V and 7 bases from J, with 10 bases in between. The CDR3 contains 13 residues. The germline CDR1 and CDR2 sequences are MRHNA and SNTAGT. CDR3 nucleotide sequence: TGTGCCAGCAGTGACTGGCAGGGAGCTGGCTACACCTTC. It yields the protein CASSDWQGAGYTF.

The chain links TRBV29-1 to TRBJ1-2; D might be TRBD1 (6 bases). The CDR3 totals 13 residues. Looked up from germline, CDR1 is SQVTM and CDR2 is ANQGSEA. V lost 6 bases, J lost 8 bases, and 19 bases lay in between. The CDR3 coding sequence is TGCAGCGTGACCTTCTCCACAGGGAGCGGCTACACCTTC. Residues: CSVTFSTGSGYTF.

This rearrangement joins TRBV27 to TRBJ1-3, with D perhaps matching TRBD1 (5 bases). The germline V and J ends were trimmed by 8 bases and 4 bases, with 12 bases remaining between them. The CDR3 extends over 13 amino acids. The V gene's germline CDR1 is MNHEY and CDR2 SMNVEV (reference sequence). DNA of the CDR3: TGTGCCAGCTGGGGGGGTGGCGGAAACACCATATATTTT. As protein: CASWGGGGNTIYF.

This chain uses TRBV7-3 with TRBJ1-2; D perhaps matches TRBD1 (5 bases). Germline values: CDR1 SGHTA, CDR2 FQGTGA. V dropped 3 bases and J dropped 6 bases, with 14 bases sitting between them. This CDR3 is built from 14 residues. This chain's CDR3 is CASSFRDRRDGYTF. CDR3 sequence (DNA): TGTGCCAGCAGCTTCAGGGATCGGAGGGATGGCTACACCTTC.

The rearrangement joins TRBV7-8 to TRBJ2-7; D possibly corresponds to TRBD2 (5 bases). V was shortened by 6 bases and J by 7 bases, with 13 bases between the two germline ends. CDR1 and CDR2 from the germline V gene are SGHVS and FQNEAQ. The CDR3 length is 12 residues. CDR3 sequence: CASSTMTGEQYF. In DNA form, the CDR3 reads TGTGCCAGCAGTACAATGACGGGGGAGCAGTACTTC.

The chain carries TRBV29-1 and TRBJ2-3, with TRBD1 as a possible D gene (6 bases). V lost 5 bases, J lost 7 bases, and 19 bases lay in between. The CDR3 extends over 14 amino acids. Looked up from germline, CDR1 is SQVTM and CDR2 is ANQGSEA. CDR3 bases: TGCAGCGTTCCGGAACCGGGACACCCCAATACGCAGTATTTT. It yields the protein CSVPEPGHPNTQYF.

This sequence joins TRBV6-5 and TRBJ2-5; 7 positions match TRBD2. Germline assignment: CDR1 MNHEY and CDR2 SVGAGI. The V gene end was trimmed by 3 bases and the J gene end by 1 base; junction bases not matched to a gene: 2. The CDR3 extends over 14 amino acids. In DNA form, the CDR3 reads TGTGCCAGCAGTTATAGCGGGTTCCAAGAGACCCAGTACTTC. Residues: CASSYSGFQETQYF.

This clone has only a few counts. This sequence joins TRBV18 and TRBJ1-6, with a tentative D call TRBD1 (5 bases). Germline values: CDR1 KGHSH, CDR2 LQKENI. Trimming removed 3 bases at V and 9 bases at J, with 12 bases between. This CDR3 has 14 amino acids. CDR3 DNA sequence: TGTGCCAGCTCACCTTGGGGGGGAATTTCACCCCTCCACTTT. It is translated as CASSPWGGISPLHF. The variable domain in full, completed from reference TRBV18 and TRBJ1-6, reads NAGVMQNPRHLVRRRGQEARLRCSPMKGHSHVYWYRQLPEEGLKFMVYLQKENIIDESGMPKERFSAEFPKEGPSILRIQQVVRGDSAAYFCASSPWGGISPLHFGNGTRLTVT.

The V gene is TRBV18, the J gene TRBJ2-2; 8 nucleotides agree with TRBD1. CDR1 is KGHSH, CDR2 LQKENI, per germline. J was trimmed by 1 base and V by 2 bases; bases with no gene match: 0. The CDR3 has 15 residues. CDR3 bases: TGTGCCAGCTCACCAGGGACAGGGAACACCGGGGAGCTGTTTTTT. The encoded protein is CASSPGTGNTGELFF.

This clone has only a few counts. The chain has TRBV30 and TRBJ1-1, with D hard to call. The V gene lost 7 bases and the J gene lost 8 bases, with 17 bases spanning the gap. Germline loops: CDR1 GTSNPN, CDR2 SVGIG (reference sequence). The CDR3 consists of 12 residues. CDR3 in amino acids: CALTEDRAEAFF. CDR3 sequence (DNA): TGTGCCTTGACCGAGGATCGGGCCGAAGCTTTCTTT.

The chain is built from TRBV7-2 and TRBJ2-3; unclear D gene. The CDR3 spans 16 residues. Germline V gene sequence: CDR1 SGHTA, CDR2 FQGNSA. Trimming pared 0 bases from V and 5 bases from J, leaving 15 bases between. CDR3 sequence reads: CASSLARAPGLDTQYF. The CDR3, as DNA: TGTGCCAGCAGCTTAGCCCGGGCCCCTGGGCTAGATACGCAGTATTTT.

The chain is built from TRBV30 and TRBJ1-6; perhaps TRBD1 as D (5 bases). The CDR3 has 15 residues. The V end was cut by 1 base, the J end by 8 bases, with 15 bases between. Germline V gene sequence: CDR1 GTSNPN, CDR2 SVGIG (reference sequence). CDR3 DNA sequence: TGTGCCTGGAGTGGGGCAGGGCGGTTTTATTCACCCCTCCACTTT. This codes for CAWSGAGRFYSPLHF.

This chain joins TRBV5-1 and TRBJ1-1, with unresolved D. V dropped 0 bases and J dropped 0 bases, with 9 bases sitting between them. This CDR3 has 15 amino acids. Germline values: CDR1 SGHRS, CDR2 YFSETQ. DNA of the CDR3: TGCGCCAGCAGCTTGGTCGGAAGACTGAACACTGAAGCTTTCTTT. Its translation: CASSLVGRLNTEAFF.

The V gene is TRBV19, the J gene TRBJ1-1, with D perhaps matching TRBD1 (6 bases). CDR1 is LNHDA and CDR2 is SQIVND in the germline V gene (reference sequence). The CDR3 consists of 15 residues. V dropped 5 bases and J dropped 9 bases, with 22 bases sitting between them. For the CDR3, the DNA is TGTGCCAGTAGTGGTCCCAGGGGTGCTTTCGAAAAAGCTTTCTTT. It is translated as CASSGPRGAFEKAFF.

The CDR3 spells CASSLLYPQFTGGSYEQYF. The DNA for the CDR3 is TGTGCCAGCAGCTTACTCTATCCCCAATTTACAGGGGGCTCCTACGAGCAGTACTTC. The chain uses TRBV11-1 and TRBJ2-7, with TRBD1 matching over 8 bases. Per the germline V gene, CDR1 is SGHAT and CDR2 is FQDESV (reference sequence). Trimming took 2 bases from V and 0 from J; bases not matched to a gene: 15. The CDR3 sequence is 19 residues long.

This clone was picked up one time. The rearrangement joins TRBV6-5 to TRBJ1-2; no definite D call. Trimming pared 0 bases from V and 4 bases from J, leaving 9 bases between. CDR1 MNHEY and CDR2 SVGAGI come from the germline V gene. The CDR3 is made up of 14 amino acids. CDR3 in DNA: TGTGCCAGCAGTTACTCGCTAGGTCCCTATGGCTACACCTTC. Protein sequence: CASSYSLGPYGYTF.

This clone was picked up a small number of times. The rearrangement joins TRBV6-7 to TRBJ1-1, with D perhaps matching TRBD1 (5 bases). TRBV6-7 falls under the ORF class, with uncertain function. V lost 0 bases and J 1 base, leaving 12 bases between the germline ends. CDR3 length: 16 residues. The DNA of the CDR3 is TGTGCCAGCAGTTACTCGTGGACAACACCGAACACTGAAGCTTTCTTT. The encoded protein is CASSYSWTTPNTEAFF.